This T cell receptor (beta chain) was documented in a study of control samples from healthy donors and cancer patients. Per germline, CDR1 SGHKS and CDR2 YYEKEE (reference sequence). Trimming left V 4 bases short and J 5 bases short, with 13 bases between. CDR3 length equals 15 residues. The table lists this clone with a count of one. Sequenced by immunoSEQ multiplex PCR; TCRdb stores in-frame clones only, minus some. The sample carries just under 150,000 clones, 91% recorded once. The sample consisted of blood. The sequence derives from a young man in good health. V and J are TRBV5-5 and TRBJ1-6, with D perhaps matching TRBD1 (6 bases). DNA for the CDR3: TGTGCCAGCAGCCCCGGGGGCGCTAATAATTCACCCCTCCACTTT. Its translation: CASSPGGANNSPLHF. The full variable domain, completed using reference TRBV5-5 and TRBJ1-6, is DAGVTQSPTHLIKTRGQQVTLRCSPISGHKSVSWYQQVLGQGPQFIFQYYEKEERGRGNFPDRFSARQFPNYSSELNVNALLLGDSALYLCASSPGGANNSPLHFGNGTRLTVT.